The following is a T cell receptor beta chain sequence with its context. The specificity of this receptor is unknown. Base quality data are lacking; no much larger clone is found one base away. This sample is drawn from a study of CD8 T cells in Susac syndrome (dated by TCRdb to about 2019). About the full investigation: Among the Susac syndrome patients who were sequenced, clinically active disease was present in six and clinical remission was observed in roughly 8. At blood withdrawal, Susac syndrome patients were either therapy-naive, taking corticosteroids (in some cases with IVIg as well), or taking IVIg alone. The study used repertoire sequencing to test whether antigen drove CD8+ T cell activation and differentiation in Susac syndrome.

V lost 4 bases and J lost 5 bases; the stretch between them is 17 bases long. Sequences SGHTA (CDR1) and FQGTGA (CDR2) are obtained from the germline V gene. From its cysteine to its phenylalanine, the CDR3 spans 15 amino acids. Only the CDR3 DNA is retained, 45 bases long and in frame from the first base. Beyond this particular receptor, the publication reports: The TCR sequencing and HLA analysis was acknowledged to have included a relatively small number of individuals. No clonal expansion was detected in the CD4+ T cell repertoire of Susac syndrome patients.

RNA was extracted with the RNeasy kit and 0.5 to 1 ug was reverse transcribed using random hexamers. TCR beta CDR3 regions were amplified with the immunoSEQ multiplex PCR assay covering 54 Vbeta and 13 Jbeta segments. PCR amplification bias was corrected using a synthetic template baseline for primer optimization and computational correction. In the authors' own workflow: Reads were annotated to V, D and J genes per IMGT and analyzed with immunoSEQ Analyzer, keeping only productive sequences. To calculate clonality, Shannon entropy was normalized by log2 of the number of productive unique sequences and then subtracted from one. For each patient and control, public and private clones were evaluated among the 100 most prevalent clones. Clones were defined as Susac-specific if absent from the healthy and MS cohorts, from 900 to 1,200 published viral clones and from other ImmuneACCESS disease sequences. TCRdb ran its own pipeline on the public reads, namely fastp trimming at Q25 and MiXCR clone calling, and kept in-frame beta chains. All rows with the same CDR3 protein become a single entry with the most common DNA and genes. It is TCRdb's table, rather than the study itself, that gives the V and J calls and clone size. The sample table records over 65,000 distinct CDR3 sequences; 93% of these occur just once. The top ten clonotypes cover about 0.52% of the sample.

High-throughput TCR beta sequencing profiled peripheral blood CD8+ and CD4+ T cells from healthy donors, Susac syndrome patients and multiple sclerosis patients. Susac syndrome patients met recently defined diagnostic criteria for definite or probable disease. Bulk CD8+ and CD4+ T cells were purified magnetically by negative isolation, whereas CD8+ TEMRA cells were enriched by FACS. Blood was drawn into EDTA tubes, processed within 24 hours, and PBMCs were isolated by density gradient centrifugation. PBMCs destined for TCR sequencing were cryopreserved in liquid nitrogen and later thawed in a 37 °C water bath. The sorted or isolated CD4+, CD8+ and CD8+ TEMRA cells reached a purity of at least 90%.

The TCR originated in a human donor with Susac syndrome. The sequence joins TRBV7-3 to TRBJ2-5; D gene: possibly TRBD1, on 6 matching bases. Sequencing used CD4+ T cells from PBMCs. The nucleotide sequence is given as TGTGCCAGCAGCTACGGAAACATGCAGGGGGAGACCCAGTACTTC. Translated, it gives CASSYGNMQGETQYF.